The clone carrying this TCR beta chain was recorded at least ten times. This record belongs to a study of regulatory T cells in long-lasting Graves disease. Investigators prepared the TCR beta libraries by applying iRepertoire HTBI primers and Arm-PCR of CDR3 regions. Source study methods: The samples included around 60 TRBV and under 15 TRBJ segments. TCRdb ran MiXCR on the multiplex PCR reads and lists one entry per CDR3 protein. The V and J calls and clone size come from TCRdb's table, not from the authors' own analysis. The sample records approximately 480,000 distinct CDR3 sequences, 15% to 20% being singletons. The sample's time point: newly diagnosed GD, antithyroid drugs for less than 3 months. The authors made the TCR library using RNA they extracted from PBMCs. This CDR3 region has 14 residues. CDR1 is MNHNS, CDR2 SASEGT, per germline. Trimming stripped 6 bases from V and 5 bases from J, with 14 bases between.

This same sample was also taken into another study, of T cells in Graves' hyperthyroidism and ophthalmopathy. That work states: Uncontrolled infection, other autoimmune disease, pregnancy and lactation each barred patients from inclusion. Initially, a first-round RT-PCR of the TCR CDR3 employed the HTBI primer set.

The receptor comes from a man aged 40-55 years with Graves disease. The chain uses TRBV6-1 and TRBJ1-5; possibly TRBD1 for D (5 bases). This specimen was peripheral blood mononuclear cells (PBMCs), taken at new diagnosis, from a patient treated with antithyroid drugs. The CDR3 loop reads CASRDTRRDQPQHF. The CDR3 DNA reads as TGTGCCAGCAGGGACACCCGTCGCGATCAGCCCCAGCATTTT.